This T cell receptor beta chain stems from a study of blood T cell repertoires in COVID-19. Study-wide background: T cells, B-cell-depleted T cells, or PBMCs supplied cDNA or gDNA.

Original processing notes: Estimation of nucleated cell counts relied on the amplification of reference gene primers. Generated by immunoSEQ multiplex PCR, the TCRdb table keeps only in-frame clones and is missing some. That table is the source of V, J and clone size, and D and trimming were worked out from the DNA. Of about 46,000 clones in the sample, 70% to 90% were seen once. Seattle-derived patients entered the study during active infection and were followed longitudinally. This clonotype originated in a woman at least 80 years old with COVID-19, enrolled during active disease. The sample comprised peripheral blood.

The DNA for the CDR3 is TGCGCCAGCAGCTCACAGCCTATTAACTATGGCTACACCTTC. Translating gives CASSSQPINYGYTF. The chain is built from TRBV5-1 and TRBJ1-2; D is uncertain. Germline V gives CDR1 SGHRS, CDR2 YFSETQ. The CDR3 totals 14 residues. V lost 3 bases to trimming and J lost 1 base, with 10 bases between them.